This is a list of T cell receptor beta chains from one sample in a study of PD-1 blockade in classical Hodgkin lymphoma. Method: immunoSEQ multiplex PCR; TCRdb's copy keeps in-frame clones and lacks some. The table includes approximately 110,000 clones, around nine tenths detected once. Sequencing was performed on peripheral blood mononuclear cells (PBMCs), taken before the fourth cycle of nivolumab. Every receptor here comes from a human donor with classical Hodgkin lymphoma. Each CDR3 is given with its conserved first and last residue. A D gene is named only where the DNA matches it firmly. Where a row states a size, it is once, few, many or the class of an expanded clone; other rows omit it.

D gene,J gene,clone size,V gene,CDR3 protein,CDR3 DNA
TRBD1,TRBJ1-1,NA,TRBV25-1,CASSEYRTGDAFF,TGTGCCAGCAGTGAATATAGGACAGGGGATGCTTTCTTT
NA,TRBJ2-7,NA,TRBV7-9,CASNGVQGLDEQYF,TGTGCCAGCAACGGAGTTCAGGGACTGGACGAGCAGTACTTC
TRBD1,TRBJ1-1,NA,TRBV7-8,CASSSGRGPNTEAFF,TGTGCCAGCAGCTCAGGGAGGGGGCCGAACACTGAAGCTTTCTTT
TRBD2,TRBJ2-1,NA,TRBV18,CASSRTSGSSEFF,TGTGCCAGCTCACGGACTAGCGGGAGCTCAGAGTTCTTC
NA,TRBJ1-1,NA,TRBV6-5,CASSRTPTKAEAFF,TGTGCCAGCAGTCGCACACCGACGAAGGCTGAAGCTTTCTTT
NA,TRBJ1-1,NA,TRBV5-4,CASSAGIMNTEAFF,TGTGCCAGCAGCGCCGGGATTATGAACACTGAAGCTTTCTTT
NA,TRBJ2-2,NA,TRBV2,CASSARAPIWELFF,TGTGCCAGCAGTGCAAGGGCCCCAATCTGGGAGCTGTTTTTT
NA,TRBJ1-5,NA,TRBV4-1,CASSQPPQPQHF,TGCGCCAGCAGCCAGCCCCCTCAGCCCCAGCATTTT
TRBD1,TRBJ2-7,NA,TRBV6-5,CATLQGQGNEQYF,TGTGCCACCCTCCAGGGACAGGGGAACGAGCAGTACTTC
TRBD1,TRBJ1-5,NA,TRBV10-1,CASSESVVLGTGPSNQPQHF,TGCGCCAGCAGTGAGTCAGTGGTTTTGGGGACAGGACCGAGCAATCAGCCCCAGCATTTT
NA,TRBJ1-3,once,TRBV6-4,CAGRLGGNTIYF,TGTGCCGGACGGTTGGGAGGAAACACCATATATTTT
TRBD1,TRBJ2-3,NA,TRBV6-5,CASRSGTGYSDTQYF,TGTGCCAGCAGGTCCGGGACAGGGTACTCAGATACGCAGTATTTT
TRBD2,TRBJ2-3,NA,TRBV10-1,CASNSGRAPDTQYF,TGCGCCAGCAATAGCGGGAGGGCCCCAGATACGCAGTATTTT
TRBD1,TRBJ1-4,NA,TRBV2,CASRRQGNEKLFF,TGTGCCAGCAGGCGACAGGGCAATGAAAAACTGTTTTTT
TRBD1,TRBJ2-3,NA,TRBV11-2,CASSSTGGGDTQYF,TGTGCCAGCAGCTCGACAGGGGGAGGGGATACGCAGTATTTT
TRBD2,TRBJ2-7,NA,TRBV5-4,CASSLPGLAGVGEQYF,TGTGCCAGCAGCTTGCCCGGACTAGCGGGAGTAGGCGAGCAGTACTTC
TRBD1,TRBJ2-4,NA,TRBV5-1,CASSLNRGIQYF,TGCGCCAGCAGCTTGAACAGGGGGATTCAGTACTTC
NA,TRBJ1-4,NA,TRBV6-1,CASEGGGTNEKLFF,TGTGCCAGCGAGGGGGGAGGTACTAATGAAAAACTGTTTTTT
NA,TRBJ2-7,NA,TRBV19,CASSAGLAYEQYF,TGTGCCAGTAGTGCCGGCTTAGCGTACGAGCAGTACTTC
NA,TRBJ2-5,NA,TRBV27,CASPVRRDRAQYF,TGTGCCAGCCCAGTGAGGCGGGATCGGGCCCAGTACTTC
NA,TRBJ2-7,NA,TRBV7-9,CASSVGLFYEQYF,TGTGCCAGCAGCGTAGGACTTTTCTACGAGCAGTACTTC
NA,TRBJ2-1,NA,TRBV11-2,CASRLLDEQFF,TGTGCCAGCAGACTTTTGGATGAGCAGTTCTTC
NA,TRBJ2-3,NA,TRBV7-9,CASSLDLRQGAQYF,TGTGCCAGCAGCTTAGATCTCCGGCAGGGTGCGCAGTATTTT
NA,TRBJ2-1,NA,TRBV19,CASSEGSYNEQFF,TGTGCCAGTAGTGAGGGCTCCTACAATGAGCAGTTCTTC
TRBD2,TRBJ2-7,NA,TRBV5-1,CASSLIAGSYEQCF,TGCGCCAGCAGCCTAATAGCGGGTTCCTACGAGCAGTGCTTC